The source of this TCR beta chain is a study of blood T cell repertoires in COVID-19. The CDR3 length is 13 residues. The germline V gene has CDR1 MNHEY and CDR2 SMNVEV (reference sequence). V was pared by 2 bases and J by 0 bases, with 4 bases between. Using immunoSEQ multiplex PCR, the repertoire was profiled, and TCRdb retains in-frame clones only, with some absent. This table holds around 300,000 clones, around 91% found once. Notes on this clone: This same CDR3 is encoded by further DNA sequences in the sample.

The sample consisted of PBMCs or T cells enriched from blood (not recorded which). The V gene is TRBV27, the J gene TRBJ1-1; no definite D call. The clonotype originates from a woman under 30 with acute COVID-19. The CDR3 spells CASSLTVNTEAFF. The CDR3 DNA reads as TGTGCCAGCAGTTTAACTGTGAACACTGAAGCTTTCTTT.